This entry describes one TCR beta chain. The antigen is unknown. Individual cDNA molecules received unique molecular identifiers during library preparation. TCRdb reanalysed the 5' RACE reads using MiXCR and keeps one entry per CDR3 protein. The sample holds 100,000 to 150,000 distinct CDR3 sequences; 14% to 15% are singletons and the top ten take around a fifth. The entry originates in a study of early T cells in non-severe SARS-CoV-2 infection. Study-wide points: Anti-spike CD8 responses were favored by VDJdb matching, which missed private and CD4 specificities.

V lost 8 bases to trimming and J lost 4 bases, with 9 bases between them. From germline, CDR1 is ENHRY and CDR2 SYGVKD. The CDR3 has 12 amino acids. V and J are TRBV10-3 and TRBJ2-1; either TRBD1 or TRBD2 may fit D (6 bases each). Sequenced input: whole blood. This TCR was sampled from an adult who was a healthcare worker with PCR-confirmed SARS-CoV-2 infection or an uninfected control (not recorded which). CDR3 residues: CAIRGLYNEQFF. In nucleotides, the CDR3 is TGTGCCATCCGGGGGCTATACAATGAGCAGTTCTTC.